Below, 27 T cell receptor beta chains from the same sample are listed, as sequenced in a study of low-dose radiotherapy and immunotherapy resistance in tumors. cDNA synthesis used a TRAV/TRBV-specific primer set for both chains. Amplification, which lasted 15 to 20 PCR cycles, used a constant-region primer and V-primer adapter to amplify TCRs. Each CDR3 protein gets one entry after TCRdb re-called the reads with MiXCR. The table has some 100,000 distinct CDR3 sequences, under 25% seen once; the top ten hold over 10%. Noted time point: after trial treatment. Treatment in this sample: LDRT plus nivolumab, ipilimumab, low-dose cyclophosphamide and aspirin (RACIN trial). The sequenced sample was PBMCs, obtained after low-dose radiotherapy plus immunotherapy. All receptors come from a female donor with ovarian cancer.

This clonotype came up many times. The V gene is TRBV9, the J gene TRBJ1-6; TRBD1 agrees at 7 bases. The germline CDR1 and CDR2 sequences are SGDLS and YYNGEE. V lost 3 bases and J lost 5; bases outside the gene matches: 5. This CDR3 comprises 15 residues. CDR3 protein: CASSGAGTDNSPLHF. The CDR3 DNA sequence: TGTGCCAGCAGCGGAGCCGGGACAGATAATTCACCCCTCCACTTT.

Many counts were recorded for this clonotype. This rearrangement joins TRBV5-1 to TRBJ2-7; D assignment may be TRBD1 or TRBD2 (5 bases each). Trimming shortened V by 0 bases and J by 4 bases, and 8 bases separated the two germline ends. CDR3 length: 13 amino acids. Germline CDR1 SGHRS, CDR2 YFSETQ. The DNA for the CDR3 is TGCGCCAGCAGCTTGGTGGGGGATTACGAGCAGTACTTC. Its translation is CASSLVGDYEQYF. The variable domain in full, completed from reference TRBV5-1 and TRBJ2-7, reads KAGVTQTPRYLIKTRGQQVTLSCSPISGHRSVSWYQQTPGQGLQFLFEYFSETQRNKGNFPGRFSGRQFSNSRSEMNVSTLELGDSALYLCASSLVGDYEQYFGPGTRLTVT.

This clonotype showed up many times. V gene TRBV3-1 combines with J gene TRBJ2-5; tentatively, D is TRBD2 (7 bases). The CDR3 has 15 residues. Germline V gene data show CDR1 as LGHDT and CDR2 as YNNKEL (reference sequence). Trimming removed 5 bases at V and 4 bases at J, with 17 bases between. In DNA, the CDR3 is TGTGCCAGCAGCAGGGGGAGGGCCATAGGAGAGACCCAGTACTTC. It codes for CASSRGRAIGETQYF.

This clonotype was counted ten times or more. The chain joins TRBV2 to TRBJ1-4; TRBD1 is a possible D gene (5 bases). There are 14 residues in the CDR3. The germline V gene has CDR1 SNHLY and CDR2 FYNNEI. V was shortened by 7 bases and J by 8 bases, with 17 bases between the two germline ends. CDR3 bases: TGTGCCAGCACCCGGGACTTAACCGGGGAAAAACTGTTTTTT. As protein: CASTRDLTGEKLFF.

This clonotype was found many times. The DNA of the CDR3 is TGTGCCAGCAGTTTCGGGGCTGGGCTAGCGGGATCCTTTTACGAGCAGTACTTC. This encodes CASSFGAGLAGSFYEQYF. V usage is TRBV12-3 or TRBV12-4 and J usage is TRBJ2-7; TRBD2 matches at 9 bases. V trimming: 3 bases; J trimming: 4 bases; junction bases outside the gene matches: 16. CDR3 length: 18 residues.

As concerns this clonotype: This likely reflects a read error, since a far larger clone is one base away. In DNA, the CDR3 is TGTGCCAGCAGTGTAGCGGGAGGTAGCAATGAGCAGTACTTC. It translates to CASSVAGGSNEQYF. The genes are TRBV2 and TRBJ2-7; TRBD2 aligns across 10 bases. The CDR3 sequence is 14 residues long. J lost 7 bases, V lost 4 bases, and 7 bases had no gene match. CDR1 SNHLY and CDR2 FYNNEI come from the germline V gene.

This chain uses TRBV7-6 with TRBJ1-3, with D possibly TRBD1 on 6 matching bases. CDR3 length equals 16 residues. Trimming cost V 5 bases and J 1 base, with 15 bases left between them. Looked up from germline, CDR1 is SGHVS and CDR2 is FNYEAQ. The CDR3 DNA sequence: TGTGCCAGCAGCCTAAGACTACAGGGATCTGGAAACACCATATATTTT. It codes for CASSLRLQGSGNTIYF.

This clonotype was observed at least ten times. The chain joins TRBV7-6 to TRBJ2-1; the D gene could be TRBD1 or TRBD2 (7 bases each). V shed 5 bases and J shed 6 bases, with 20 bases lying between them. The CDR3 covers 16 residues. The V gene's germline CDR1 is SGHVS and CDR2 FNYEAQ. CDR3 DNA sequence: TGTGCCAGCAGCCCCTCCTCGCAGGGGGGGGGCAATGAGCAGTTCTTC. This gives the protein CASSPSSQGGGNEQFF.

The table lists this clonotype with many counts. The chain joins TRBV4-1 to TRBJ1-2; 7 bases agree with TRBD1. CDR1 MGHRA and CDR2 YSYEKL come from the germline V gene. The CDR3 has 16 residues. The J segment lost 4 bases and the V segment lost 1 base, leaving 9 bases of the junction unmatched. CDR3 in amino acids: CASSQVGGQGSYGYTF. For the CDR3, the DNA is TGCGCCAGCAGCCAAGTAGGGGGCCAGGGGAGCTATGGCTACACCTTC.

On this clonotype itself: A read error is the likely source, as a far larger clone sits one nucleotide away. The gene calls are TRBV9 and TRBJ2-1; D gene uncertain. The V gene lost 0 bases and the J gene lost 13 bases, with 23 bases spanning the gap. In germline, CDR1 is SGDLS, CDR2 YYNGEE. This CDR3 has 16 amino acids. This chain's CDR3 is CASSVASGALQETQFF. The DNA for the CDR3 is TGTGCCAGCAGCGTAGCTTCTGGTGCACTTCAAGAGACCCAGTTCTTC.

This clonotype was picked up many times. This chain links TRBV28 with TRBJ2-3; D ambiguous. The CDR3 covers 13 residues. Germline V gene sequence: CDR1 MDHEN, CDR2 SYDVKM. The V and J ends lost 3 bases and 2 bases respectively, with 6 bases between them. CDR3 region: CASSFPITDTQYF. DNA for the CDR3: TGTGCCAGCAGTTTCCCAATCACAGATACGCAGTATTTT.

This clonotype was seen only a few times. The CDR3 sequence is CAGDLGLFHEQYF. In nucleotides, the CDR3 is TGTGCCGGTGACTTAGGGCTATTCCACGAGCAGTACTTC. The chain carries TRBV7-9 and TRBJ2-7; D is unresolved. CDR1 is SEHNR, CDR2 FQNEAQ, per germline (reference sequence). V was shortened by 11 bases and J by 5 bases, with 19 bases between the two germline ends. The CDR3 length is 13 residues.

This clonotype was counted many times. This sequence joins TRBV6-2 or TRBV6-3 and TRBJ1-6, with 9 bases aligning to TRBD1. The CDR3 totals 15 residues. The germline V gene has CDR1 MNHEY and CDR2 SVGEGT. The V segment lost 4 bases and the J segment 10 bases; nucleotides outside the gene matches: 8. CDR3 region: CASSFGDRVASPLHF. In DNA form, the CDR3 reads TGTGCCAGCAGTTTTGGGGACAGGGTTGCCTCACCCCTCCACTTT.

This clonotype was detected many times. The V gene is TRBV19, the J gene TRBJ1-5, with D possibly TRBD1 on 5 matching bases. This CDR3 spans 17 amino acids. The ends were cut back, 5 bases at V and 4 bases at J, with 21 bases in the middle. Germline assignment: CDR1 LNHDA and CDR2 SQIVND (reference sequence). CDR3 amino acids: CASSPAPGGGRNQPQHF. DNA of the CDR3: TGTGCCAGTAGTCCGGCCCCGGGGGGGGGAAGGAATCAGCCCCAGCATTTT. The full variable domain, with the rest looked up from reference TRBV19 and TRBJ1-5, is DGGITQSPKYLFRKEGQNVTLSCEQNLNHDAMYWYRQDPGQGLRLIYYSQIVNDFQKGDIAEGYSVSREKKESFPLTVTSAQKNPTAFYLCASSPAPGGGRNQPQHFGDGTRLSIL.

V is TRBV7-3 and J is TRBJ1-1; D is uncertain. Trimming cost V 2 bases and J 6 bases, with 10 bases left between them. Per the germline V gene, CDR1 is SGHTA and CDR2 is FQGTGA. The CDR3 consists of 13 residues. The chain's CDR3 is CASSLGRLAEAFF. The CDR3 DNA follows: TGTGCCAGCAGCTTAGGGAGGTTGGCTGAAGCTTTCTTT.

This clonotype was counted ten times or more. This sequence joins TRBV7-2 and TRBJ1-5; D not certain. V was pared by 1 base and J by 1 base, with 8 bases between. The germline V gene encodes CDR1 SGHTA and CDR2 FQGNSA. The CDR3 runs 15 residues. The CDR3 region is CASSLDRRSNQPQHF. CDR3 sequence (DNA): TGTGCCAGCAGCTTAGATCGGAGAAGCAATCAGCCCCAGCATTTT.

Many counts were recorded for this clonotype. The CDR3 loop is CASSLAYRGNEQFF. Written as DNA, the CDR3 is TGTGCCAGCAGCTTAGCTTACAGGGGCAATGAGCAGTTCTTC. This sequence joins TRBV7-2 and TRBJ2-1; 7 bases are shared with TRBD1. This CDR3 region has 14 residues. V was pared by 0 bases and J by 6 bases, with 2 bases of the junction left unmatched. Per germline, CDR1 SGHTA and CDR2 FQGNSA.

The table lists this clonotype with many counts. The chain couples TRBV3-1 to TRBJ2-1; the D gene is possibly TRBD2 (6 bases). The CDR3 is 12 residues long. With 4 bases removed from V and 8 bases from J, the gap between germline ends came to 9 bases. The germline V gene has CDR1 LGHDT and CDR2 YNNKEL (reference sequence). CDR3 nucleotides: TGTGCCAGCAGCCCCTCGGGGGATGAGCAGTTCTTC. Encoded protein: CASSPSGDEQFF.

This clonotype was seen many times. The chain carries TRBV11-1 and TRBJ2-1; TRBD2 aligns across 8 bases. The CDR3 contains 17 residues. Germline V lookup: CDR1 SGHAT, CDR2 FQDESV (reference sequence). V trimming: 5 bases; J trimming: 0 bases; junction bases outside the gene matches: 9. CDR3 sequence reads: CASSPFGGGSSYNEQFF. The DNA of the CDR3 is TGTGCCAGCAGCCCATTTGGCGGGGGGAGCTCCTACAATGAGCAGTTCTTC.

This clonotype was seen at least ten times. V gene TRBV29-1 combines with J gene TRBJ1-3; unclear D gene. The CDR3 loop spans 11 amino acids. Deletions cut 6 bases from V and 1 base from J, with 4 bases between. Germline V lookup: CDR1 SQVTM, CDR2 ANQGSEA. The CDR3 DNA reads TGCAGCGTCTCTTCTGGAAACACCATATATTTT. It codes for CSVSSGNTIYF.

This clonotype was detected only a few times. V is TRBV5-6 and J is TRBJ2-7, with 7 bases that match TRBD1. Trimming took 4 bases from V and 1 from J; bases not matched to a gene: 8. Per germline, CDR1 SGHDT and CDR2 YYEEEE. The CDR3 contains 15 residues. The CDR3 DNA reads as TGTGCCAGCAGCACCGGGACAGTCTTTTCCTACGAGCAGTACTTC. Its translation is CASSTGTVFSYEQYF.

This clonotype was counted many times. The chain joins TRBV5-1 to TRBJ2-5; 13 bases fit TRBD2. Germline assignment: CDR1 SGHRS and CDR2 YFSETQ. Unmatched junction bases numbered 23, after V lost 4 bases and J lost 2 bases. The CDR3 length is 22 residues. CDR3 in DNA: TGCGCCAGCAGCCCAGGGGGACTAGCGGGGCTCAGGCCAGACCGGAATCAAGAGACCCAGTACTTC. It yields the protein CASSPGGLAGLRPDRNQETQYF.

This clonotype was found once. Relative to the germline gene, one junction end is altered; a read error may explain this. The rearrangement links TRBV2 to TRBJ2-5; TRBD1 agrees at 9 bases. The length of the CDR3 is 13 residues. CDR1 SNHLY and CDR2 FYNNEI come from the germline V gene. The CDR3 loop reads CVSSRDRAGTQYF. Written as DNA, the CDR3 is TGTGTCAGCAGCCGGGACAGGGCTGGGACTCAGTACTTC.

This clonotype was picked up many times. This chain's CDR3 is CASRSPYGGNYGYTF. Written as DNA, the CDR3 is TGTGCCAGCAGATCACCCTACGGTGGGAACTATGGCTACACCTTC. This rearrangement joins TRBV2 to TRBJ1-2; no clear D. Germline assignment: CDR1 SNHLY and CDR2 FYNNEI. V lost 6 bases to trimming and J lost 2 bases, with 16 bases between them. CDR3 size: 15 residues.

In its sample, this clonotype was seen many times. CDR3 DNA: TGTGCCAGCAGCCCCACTCGGAGGGAGTTCGACAATGAGCAGTTCTTC. Its protein is CASSPTRREFDNEQFF. This sequence joins TRBV12-3 or TRBV12-4 and TRBJ2-1; D possibly corresponds to TRBD2 (6 bases). This CDR3 is built from 16 residues. V was shortened by 6 bases and J by 5 bases, with 20 bases between the two germline ends.

As for this clonotype: Only one base separates this from a far larger clonotype, so it likely reflects a read error. The chain links TRBV7-9 to TRBJ2-2, with D possibly matching TRBD1 (7 bases). The CDR3 runs to 19 residues. Germline V lookup: CDR1 SEHNR, CDR2 FQNEAQ (reference sequence). The CDR3 bases are TGTGCCAGCAGCCGGAAGGGACAGCCGGGACTGGCGAACACCAGGGAGCTGTTTTTT. This translates into CASSRKGQPGLANTRELFF.

This clonotype was detected ten times or more. The CDR3 DNA sequence: TGTGCCATCAGTGGTATACCGGGACAGAGCACAGATACGCAGTATTTT. Protein sequence: CAISGIPGQSTDTQYF. J is TRBJ2-3 and V is TRBV10-3, with 7 bases fitting TRBD1. Per the germline V gene, CDR1 is ENHRY and CDR2 is SYGVKD. The CDR3 consists of 16 residues. Unmatched junction bases numbered 7, after V lost 4 bases and J lost 0 bases.